These 3 T cell receptor beta chains share one sample of origin, sequenced in a study of early T cells in non-severe SARS-CoV-2 infection. TCRdb re-called the 5' RACE reads through MiXCR, storing one row per CDR3 protein. The top ten clones hold 7.5% to 8.5% of a sample with 40,000 to 45,000 distinct CDR3 sequences, about 5.9% of them seen once. Sequenced material: whole blood, taken at baseline. Receptor source: an adult who was a healthcare worker with PCR-confirmed SARS-CoV-2 infection or an uninfected control (not recorded which).

This clonotype was seen repeatedly, ten times or more. The gene calls are TRBV5-4 and TRBJ2-3, with 11 nucleotides matching TRBD1. The CDR3 is 15 amino acids. The germline CDR1 and CDR2 sequences are SGHNT and YYREEE (reference sequence). V was pared by 2 bases and J by 4 bases, with 3 bases of the junction left unmatched. The CDR3 is CASSFPDRGPDTQYF. The CDR3 DNA is TGTGCCAGCAGCTTCCCGGACAGGGGGCCAGATACGCAGTATTTT.

This chain uses TRBV20-1 with TRBJ2-7; D is possibly TRBD1 (6 bases). The V and J ends lost 4 bases and 0 bases respectively, with 10 bases between them. Germline V gene sequence: CDR1 DFQATT, CDR2 SNEGSKA (reference sequence). CDR3 length equals 13 residues. CDR3: CSATDRSSYEQYF. The CDR3 DNA follows: TGCAGTGCTACCGACAGGAGCTCCTACGAGCAGTACTTC.

This chain connects TRBV11-2 to TRBJ1-2; D perhaps matches TRBD1 (6 bases). V lost 1 base and J 7 bases, leaving 10 bases between the germline ends. This CDR3 is built from 13 residues. Per germline, CDR1 SGHAT and CDR2 FQNNGV. CDR3 nucleotides: TGTGCCAGCAGCTTAGTCAGGGGCTCTGGCTACACCTTC. Its translation: CASSLVRGSGYTF.